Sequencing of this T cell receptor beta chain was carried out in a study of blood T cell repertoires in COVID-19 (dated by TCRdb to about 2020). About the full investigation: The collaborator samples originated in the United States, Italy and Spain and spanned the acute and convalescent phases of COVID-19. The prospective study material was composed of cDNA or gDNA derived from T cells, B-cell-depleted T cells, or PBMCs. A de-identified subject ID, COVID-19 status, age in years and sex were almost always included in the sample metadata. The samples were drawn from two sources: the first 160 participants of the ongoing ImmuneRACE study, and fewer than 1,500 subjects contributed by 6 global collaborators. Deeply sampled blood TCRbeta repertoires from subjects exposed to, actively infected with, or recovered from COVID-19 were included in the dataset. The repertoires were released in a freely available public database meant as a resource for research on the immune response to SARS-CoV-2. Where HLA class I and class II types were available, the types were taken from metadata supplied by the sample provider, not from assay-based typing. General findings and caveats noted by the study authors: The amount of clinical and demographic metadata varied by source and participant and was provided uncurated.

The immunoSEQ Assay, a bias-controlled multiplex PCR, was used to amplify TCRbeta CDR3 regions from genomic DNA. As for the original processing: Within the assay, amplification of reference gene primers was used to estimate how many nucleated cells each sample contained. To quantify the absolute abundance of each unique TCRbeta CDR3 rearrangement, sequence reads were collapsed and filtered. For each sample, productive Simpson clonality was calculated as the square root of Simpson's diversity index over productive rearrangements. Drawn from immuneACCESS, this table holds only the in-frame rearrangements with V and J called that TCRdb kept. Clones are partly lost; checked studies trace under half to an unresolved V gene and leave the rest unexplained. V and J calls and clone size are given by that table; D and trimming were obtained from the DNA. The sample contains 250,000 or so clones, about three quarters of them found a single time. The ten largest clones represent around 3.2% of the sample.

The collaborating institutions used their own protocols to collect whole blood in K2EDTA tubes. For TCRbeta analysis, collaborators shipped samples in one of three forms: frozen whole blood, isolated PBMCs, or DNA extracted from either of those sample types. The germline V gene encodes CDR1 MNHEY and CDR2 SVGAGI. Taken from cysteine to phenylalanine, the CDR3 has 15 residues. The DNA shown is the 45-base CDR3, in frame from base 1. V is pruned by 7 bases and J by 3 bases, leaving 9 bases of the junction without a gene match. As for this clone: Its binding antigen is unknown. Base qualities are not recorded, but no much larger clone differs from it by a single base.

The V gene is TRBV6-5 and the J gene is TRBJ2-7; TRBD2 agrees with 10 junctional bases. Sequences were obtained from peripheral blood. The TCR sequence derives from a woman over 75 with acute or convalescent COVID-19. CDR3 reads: CASKATSGIVYEQYF. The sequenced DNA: TGTGCCAGCAAAGCAACTAGCGGGATTGTCTACGAGCAGTACTTC.